Shown below are 21 T cell receptor beta chains from a single sample sequenced in a study of PD-1 blockade in classical Hodgkin lymphoma. Relapse after autologous stem cell transplantation occurred in every patient, and brentuximab vedotin exposure varied. The table came from immunoSEQ multiplex PCR; TCRdb's copy has only in-frame clones and leaves some out. The sample includes tens of thousands of clones, around 70% of them seen just once. Material: peripheral blood mononuclear cells (PBMCs), obtained at baseline. Receptors were obtained from a human donor with classical Hodgkin lymphoma.

This rearrangement joins TRBV29-1 to TRBJ1-3; maybe TRBD1 (6 bases). Per the germline V gene, CDR1 is SQVTM and CDR2 is ANQGSEA. The CDR3 consists of 15 residues. V lost 3 bases, J lost 0 bases, and 12 bases lay in between. In DNA form, the CDR3 reads TGCAGCGTTGAGGACAGCTGGGACTCTGGAAACACCATATATTTT. Protein: CSVEDSWDSGNTIYF.

This chain connects TRBV5-1 to TRBJ2-2; D possibly corresponds to TRBD2 (5 bases). CDR1 is SGHRS and CDR2 is YFSETQ in the germline V gene. V lost 4 bases and J 5 bases, leaving 15 bases between the germline ends. CDR3 length: 15 residues. The CDR3 spells CASSRSGVATGELFF. The CDR3 nucleotides read TGCGCCAGCAGCAGATCAGGCGTAGCGACCGGGGAGCTGTTTTTT.

This clone occurred a few times. The chain carries TRBV5-5 and TRBJ1-2; D unclear. Germline assignment: CDR1 SGHKS and CDR2 YYEKEE (reference sequence). The V and J ends lost 4 bases and 5 bases respectively, with 12 bases between them. This CDR3 comprises 13 residues. The DNA of the CDR3 is TGTGCCAGCAGCGCAGCAGAGACTTATGGCTACACCTTC. This encodes CASSAAETYGYTF.

The chain couples TRBV7-9 to TRBJ2-7, with D perhaps TRBD1 or TRBD2 (5 bases each). The CDR3 loop spans 15 amino acids. Trimming took 5 bases from V and 7 from J, leaving 21 bases between them. Germline V lookup: CDR1 SEHNR, CDR2 FQNEAQ (reference sequence). This CDR3 is CASSLMGTDLGEQYF. CDR3 bases: TGTGCCAGCAGCCTGATGGGGACGGACCTAGGTGAGCAGTACTTC.

This chain uses TRBV6-1 with TRBJ2-7; D is ambiguous. CDR1 is MNHNS, CDR2 SASEGT, per germline. V lost 4 bases, J lost 0 bases, and 10 bases lay in between. This CDR3 has 14 residues. CDR3 in amino acids: CASSAPMSSYEQYF. The DNA for the CDR3 is TGTGCCAGCAGTGCGCCCATGAGCTCCTACGAGCAGTACTTC.

The genes are TRBV2 and TRBJ1-1; D unresolved. The CDR3 consists of 15 residues. Germline CDR1 SNHLY, CDR2 FYNNEI. Trimming pared 5 bases from V and 6 bases from J, leaving 19 bases between. CDR3 protein: CASSMTSWVPAEAFF. The CDR3 nucleotides read TGTGCCAGCAGTATGACATCCTGGGTCCCCGCTGAAGCTTTCTTT.

V is TRBV28 and J is TRBJ1-2, with TRBD1 identical over 7 bases. The CDR3 spans 13 residues. Germline lookup yields CDR1 MDHEN and CDR2 SYDVKM. Trimming at V came to 10 bases and at J to 1 base, leaving 6 bases not matched to a gene. DNA for the CDR3: TGTGCCATGCAAGACAGGGTTAACTATGGCTACACCTTC. Protein: CAMQDRVNYGYTF.

This chain links TRBV30 with TRBJ2-4, with D possibly TRBD2 on 5 matching bases. Germline lookup yields CDR1 GTSNPN and CDR2 SVGIG (reference sequence). The germline V and J ends were trimmed by 6 bases and 3 bases, with 9 bases remaining between them. The length of the CDR3 is 12 residues. The CDR3, as DNA: TGTGCCTGCCGGGGAGTCAAAAACATTCAGTACTTC. Translating it yields CACRGVKNIQYF.

The V gene is TRBV7-9, the J gene TRBJ1-4; D perhaps matches TRBD1 (6 bases). Germline-derived CDR1 and CDR2 are SEHNR and FQNEAQ (reference sequence). Trimming shortened V by 1 base and J by 8 bases, and 17 bases separated the two germline ends. The CDR3 covers 16 residues. CDR3 coding DNA: TGTGCCAGCAGCTTAGGCGGATACAGGGTCGGCGAAAAACTGTTTTTT. The encoded protein is CASSLGGYRVGEKLFF.

The V gene is TRBV11-3, the J gene TRBJ1-1, with TRBD1 as a possible D gene (6 bases). The V gene's germline CDR1 is SGHNT and CDR2 YENEEA. Trimming left V 6 bases short and J 1 base short, with 18 bases between. The CDR3 runs to 16 residues. CDR3 DNA sequence: TGTGCCAGCAGTAGGGGGGCCGGGGAGAAGAACACTGAAGCTTTCTTT. It is translated as CASSRGAGEKNTEAFF. Full variable domain (missing parts from reference TRBV11-3 and TRBJ1-1): EAGVVQSPRYKIIEKKQPVAFWCNPISGHNTLYWYLQNLGQGPELLIRYENEEAVDDSQLPKDRFSAERLKGVDSTLKIQPAELGDSAVYLCASSRGAGEKNTEAFFGQGTRLTVV.

This chain uses TRBV7-2 with TRBJ2-3, with D perhaps being TRBD1 or TRBD2 (6 bases each). From germline, CDR1 is SGHTA and CDR2 FQGNSA. Trimming took off 3 bases at V and 4 bases at J, with 14 bases between the two ends. This CDR3 has 15 residues. The CDR3 coding sequence is TGTGCCAGCAGCTTTGGGGGGCTTGCCGCAGATACGCAGTATTTT. Amino acid sequence: CASSFGGLAADTQYF.

This clone was recorded once. This sequence joins TRBV5-1 and TRBJ1-5, with D tentatively TRBD1 (6 bases). Trimming cost V 4 bases and J 6 bases, with 14 bases left between them. The CDR3 runs 14 residues. The germline CDR1 and CDR2 sequences are SGHRS and YFSETQ. The CDR3 sequence is CASSPQGGFQPQHF. As DNA, the CDR3 is TGCGCCAGCAGCCCACAGGGAGGGTTTCAGCCCCAGCATTTT. Complete variable domain (other parts from reference TRBV5-1 and TRBJ1-5): KAGVTQTPRYLIKTRGQQVTLSCSPISGHRSVSWYQQTPGQGLQFLFEYFSETQRNKGNFPGRFSGRQFSNSRSEMNVSTLELGDSALYLCASSPQGGFQPQHFGDGTRLSIL.

The chain carries TRBV29-1 and TRBJ1-3; D uncertain. This CDR3 has 14 residues. The V end lost 5 bases, the J end lost 2 bases, and 13 bases lay between the germline ends. CDR1 and CDR2 from the germline V gene are SQVTM and ANQGSEA. The CDR3 nucleotides read TGCAGCGTTACGGAAGGATGGGCTGGAAACACCATATATTTT. Translated: CSVTEGWAGNTIYF.

The chain carries TRBV6-1 and TRBJ2-1; D is ambiguous. The length of the CDR3 is 11 residues. Germline V gives CDR1 MNHNS, CDR2 SASEGT. V lost 1 base and J 6 bases, leaving 1 base between the germline ends. The CDR3, as DNA: TGTGCCAGCAGTGAAGTCAATGAGCAGTTCTTC. Its protein product is CASSEVNEQFF.

This chain joins TRBV30 and TRBJ2-7, with a tentative D call TRBD1 (5 bases). Germline values: CDR1 GTSNPN, CDR2 SVGIG (reference sequence). Trimming left V 3 bases short and J 5 bases short, with 14 bases between. This CDR3 spans 13 amino acids. CDR3 sequence: CAWRHQGIDEQYF. In DNA, the CDR3 is TGTGCCTGGAGGCACCAGGGAATCGACGAGCAGTACTTC.

This chain uses TRBV12-5 with TRBJ1-5; 7 bases are shared with TRBD1. J was trimmed by 1 base and V by 0 bases; bases with no gene match: 12. The CDR3 covers 19 residues. Germline values: CDR1 LGHNT, CDR2 FRNRAP. The CDR3 region is CASGLVDDGQVGSNQPQHF. The CDR3 bases are TGTGCTAGTGGTTTGGTAGATGATGGACAGGTGGGGAGCAATCAGCCCCAGCATTTT.

The chain carries TRBV10-3 and TRBJ2-1; 10 positions match TRBD1. Germline CDR1 reads ENHRY; CDR2 reads SYGVKD. After removal of 0 bases from V and 8 bases from J, the junction contained 1 base not matched to a gene. The CDR3 has 14 residues. The CDR3 DNA reads as TGTGCCATCAGTGAGTCGGGGACAGGGGATGAGCAGTTCTTC. Translated, it gives CAISESGTGDEQFF.

The rearrangement links TRBV5-6 to TRBJ2-3; 7 bases are a match to TRBD2. Germline V gives CDR1 SGHDT, CDR2 YYEEEE. With 4 bases clipped from V and 4 bases from J, the junction kept 12 bases outside the gene matches. The CDR3 runs 16 residues. CDR3 amino acids: CASSQSTSNGPDTQYF. CDR3 DNA: TGTGCCAGCAGCCAATCGACTAGCAACGGCCCAGATACGCAGTATTTT.

The chain carries TRBV7-6 and TRBJ2-1; 7 bases fit TRBD1. The length of the CDR3 is 13 residues. Germline V CDR1 and CDR2: SGHVS, FNYEAQ. V was clipped by 2 bases and J by 7 bases; unmatched bases: 2. The CDR3 sequence: CASSLLQGNEQFF. The DNA for the CDR3 is TGTGCCAGCAGCTTATTACAGGGGAATGAGCAGTTCTTC.

A few counts support this clone. The chain combines TRBV5-1 with TRBJ1-3; tentatively, D is TRBD1 (6 bases). CDR1 and CDR2 (germline): SGHRS, YFSETQ. The CDR3 spans 16 residues. The V and J ends lost 4 bases and 0 bases respectively, with 14 bases between them. The CDR3 DNA is TGCGCCAGCAGCCCATTTCCAGGGGTCTCTGGAAACACCATATATTTT. Its translation is CASSPFPGVSGNTIYF.

CDR3 in DNA: TGTGCCAGCAGCTTAGATGGCACTAACTATGGCTACACCTTC. Protein sequence: CASSLDGTNYGYTF. This sequence joins TRBV11-2 and TRBJ1-2; D gene ambiguous. With 0 bases removed from V and 0 bases from J, the gap between germline ends came to 5 bases. The germline gives CDR1 SGHAT, CDR2 FQNNGV. The CDR3 loop spans 14 amino acids.